This record covers a single T cell receptor beta chain. The antigen is unknown. At sampling all donors were nominally healthy, likely with unrecorded immune exposures. This entry is derived from a study of cytomegalovirus exposure and HLA in healthy donors. Study-wide findings and caveats: A further, later analysis showed that HLA-associated TCR beta chains (compared with equally common others) were more clonally expanded. As was reported, the HLA-A and HLA-B alleles of most subjects were accurately predicted from TCR beta sequences. The study put around 180 TCR beta chains on its list as cytomegalovirus-associated.

The PCR made use of 60 Vbeta and 13 Jbeta primers. Data came from immunoSEQ multiplex PCR; TCRdb stores just in-frame clones and leaves some out. Found here are 150,000 or so clones, nearly 80% of them singletons; the top ten hold nearly 6.5%. The CDR3 is 14 amino acids. Trimming shortened V by 6 bases and J by 4 bases, and 15 bases separated the two germline ends. CDR1 and CDR2 from the germline V gene are SGHNT and YENEEA. Sequenced material: PBMCs. The chain uses TRBV11-3 and TRBJ2-5; D is ambiguous. This TCR derives from a middle-aged man in good health and CMV-seropositive. The chain's CDR3 is CASRRQRLGETQYF. The CDR3 nucleotides read TGTGCCAGCAGGAGGCAGAGATTGGGAGAGACCCAGTACTTC.